Below, 28 T cell receptor beta chains from the same sample are listed, as sequenced in a study of blood T cell repertoires in COVID-19. The repertoire was sequenced with immunoSEQ multiplex PCR; TCRdb's copy has only in-frame clones and lacks some. The table includes some 200,000 clones, about 83% detected once. Sequencing used peripheral blood. The source is a woman younger than 45 with COVID-19, enrolled during active disease.

The rearrangement joins TRBV6-2 or TRBV6-3 to TRBJ1-5; D not certain. CDR1 and CDR2 (germline): MNHEY, SVGEGT. This CDR3 spans 14 amino acids. The ends were cut back, 2 bases at V and 2 bases at J, with 7 bases in the middle. This CDR3 is CASSYNGGNQPQHF. The CDR3 region has the DNA TGTGCCAGCAGTTACAACGGGGGCAATCAGCCCCAGCATTTT.

The genes are TRBV3-1 (or the pseudogene TRBV3-2) and TRBJ2-3; no definite D call. V shed 1 base and J shed 0 bases, with 8 bases lying between them. Per germline, CDR1 LGHDT and CDR2 YNNKEL (reference sequence). The CDR3 has 15 amino acids. This CDR3 reads CASSQGATSTDTQYF. The CDR3 nucleotides are TGTGCCAGCAGCCAAGGAGCGACTAGCACAGATACGCAGTATTTT.

V is TRBV3-1 (or the pseudogene TRBV3-2) and J is TRBJ1-4, with 7 bases fitting TRBD1. Germline CDR1 LGHDT, CDR2 YNNKEL (reference sequence). With 4 bases clipped from V and 8 bases from J, the junction kept 4 bases outside the gene matches. CDR3 length equals 13 residues. CDR3 in DNA: TGTGCCAGCAGCCGGGACAGCGGCGAAAAACTGTTTTTT. The encoded protein is CASSRDSGEKLFF.

A few counts support this clone. The V call is TRBV9, the J call TRBJ2-1; D uncertain. The V gene lost 0 bases and the J gene lost 4 bases, with 8 bases spanning the gap. The CDR3 is 14 amino acids. Germline V gene sequence: CDR1 SGDLS, CDR2 YYNGEE. The CDR3 coding sequence is TGTGCCAGCAGCGTAGATCCACAGTACAATGAGCAGTTCTTC. This encodes CASSVDPQYNEQFF.

This rearrangement joins TRBV15 to TRBJ1-2; possibly TRBD1 for D (6 bases). The CDR3 is 15 residues long. Germline V gene data show CDR1 as LNHNV and CDR2 as YYDKDF (reference sequence). Trimming shortened V by 1 base and J by 2 bases, and 11 bases separated the two germline ends. The CDR3 DNA follows: TGTGCCACCAGCAGAGGTAGGACAGCGAACTATGGCTACACCTTC. This codes for CATSRGRTANYGYTF.

CDR3 in DNA: TGTGCCAGCAGCGTAGGCCCAGGGCCCCGGGAAGCTTTCTTT. It translates to CASSVGPGPREAFF. V is TRBV9 and J is TRBJ1-1; possibly TRBD1 for D (5 bases). This CDR3 has 14 residues. Germline V gene lookup returns CDR1 SGDLS and CDR2 YYNGEE. Deletions cut 0 bases from V and 8 bases from J, with 14 bases between.

This chain uses TRBV10-1 with TRBJ2-3; 7 bases align to TRBD2. CDR1 WNHNN and CDR2 SYGVQD come from the germline V gene (reference sequence). The J segment lost 6 bases and the V segment lost 3 bases, leaving 15 bases of the junction unmatched. This CDR3 is 17 amino acids long. CDR3 DNA sequence: TGCGCCAGCAGTGACCTACGGGGGGACCCATCCCGGGATACGCAGTATTTT. Amino acids: CASSDLRGDPSRDTQYF.

The rearrangement uses TRBV18 and TRBJ1-2, with D perhaps TRBD1 (5 bases). This CDR3 is built from 14 residues. V was clipped by 0 bases and J by 6 bases, with 11 bases between them. The V gene's germline CDR1 is KGHSH and CDR2 LQKENI. CDR3 bases: TGTGCCAGCTCACCACCGGCCAGGGAACATGGCTACACCTTC. This codes for CASSPPAREHGYTF.

The chain joins TRBV6-5 to TRBJ2-3; D gene ambiguous. The germline V gene encodes CDR1 MNHEY and CDR2 SVGAGI. This CDR3 contains 15 residues. V was shortened by 0 bases and J by 0 bases, with 7 bases between the two germline ends. The CDR3 DNA reads TGTGCCAGCAGTTACTCAGAGACTAGCACAGATACGCAGTATTTT. This translates into CASSYSETSTDTQYF.

The rearrangement joins TRBV29-1 to TRBJ1-4; D gene ambiguous. CDR1 and CDR2 from the germline V gene are SQVTM and ANQGSEA. The CDR3 is 13 residues long. V lost 2 bases and J lost 7, with 11 bases in between. The CDR3 nucleotides are TGCAGCGTTGAATATGGGCTGGGTGAAAAACTGTTTTTT. Residues: CSVEYGLGEKLFF.

The rearrangement joins TRBV30 to TRBJ2-3; D ambiguous. Trimming left V 4 bases short and J 0 bases short, with 8 bases between. The CDR3 runs 13 residues. CDR1 and CDR2 (germline): GTSNPN, SVGIG (reference sequence). The CDR3 spells CAWMAASTDTQYF. CDR3 sequence (DNA): TGTGCCTGGATGGCGGCTAGCACAGATACGCAGTATTTT.

The V gene is TRBV27, the J gene TRBJ2-7; 7 bases match TRBD1. V was pared by 6 bases and J by 2 bases, with 7 bases of the junction left unmatched. The CDR3 covers 14 residues. The germline gives CDR1 MNHEY, CDR2 SMNVEV (reference sequence). The CDR3 DNA reads as TGTGCCAGCAGCCGGACAGGTTTCACCTACGAGCAGTACTTC. It encodes CASSRTGFTYEQYF.

The J gene is TRBJ1-2, the V gene TRBV7-9; 7 nucleotides match TRBD1. This CDR3 has 15 residues. V lost 1 base, J lost 4 bases, and 6 bases stayed unmatched. In germline, CDR1 is SEHNR, CDR2 FQNEAQ (reference sequence). CDR3 amino acids: CASSLDMDRRYGYTF. As DNA, the CDR3 is TGTGCCAGCAGCTTAGACATGGACAGGCGCTATGGCTACACCTTC.

The chain uses TRBV5-3 and TRBJ1-5; D call uncertain. TRBV5-3 is placed among ORFs of uncertain function. Trimming removed 3 bases at V and 3 bases at J, with 13 bases between. This CDR3 has 15 amino acids. The CDR3 sequence: CARSSLPRVNQPQHF. CDR3 nucleotide sequence: TGTGCCAGAAGCTCCCTGCCCCGGGTCAATCAGCCCCAGCATTTT.

V gene TRBV7-9 combines with J gene TRBJ2-1; 8 nucleotides agree with TRBD2. Germline V gene sequence: CDR1 SEHNR, CDR2 FQNEAQ (reference sequence). The CDR3 spans 15 residues. Unmatched junction bases numbered 12, after V lost 6 bases and J lost 8 bases. The chain's CDR3 is CASSILAGGSDEQFF. Here the CDR3 DNA reads TGTGCCAGCAGTATCTTGGCGGGAGGTTCCGATGAGCAGTTCTTC.

As concerns this clone: Other DNA sequences from this sample encode an identical CDR3 as well. This chain joins TRBV6-2 or TRBV6-3 and TRBJ2-7; D might be TRBD1 (6 bases). Germline loops: CDR1 MNHEY, CDR2 SVGEGT. Trimming pared 6 bases from V and 1 base from J, leaving 10 bases between. The CDR3 is 13 amino acids. The CDR3 region is CASSRQVSYEQYF. In DNA form, the CDR3 reads TGTGCCAGCAGCAGACAGGTTTCCTACGAGCAGTACTTC.

The sample holds one count of this clone. This chain joins TRBV12-3 or TRBV12-4 and TRBJ1-1; D is ambiguous. The CDR3 runs to 9 residues. V was shortened by 5 bases and J by 8 bases, with 3 bases between the two germline ends. Here the CDR3 DNA reads TGTGCCAGCAGTGTAGAAGCTTTCTTT. Translation gives CASSVEAFF.

The chain joins TRBV18 to TRBJ2-3; 12 bases agree with TRBD2. The V gene's germline CDR1 is KGHSH and CDR2 LQKENI. CDR3 size: 16 residues. V was pared by 4 bases and J by 3 bases, with 5 bases of the junction left unmatched. The CDR3 reads CASSLLAGGPTDTQYF. The CDR3 DNA is TGTGCCAGCTCACTCCTAGCGGGGGGGCCAACAGATACGCAGTATTTT.

J is TRBJ2-1 and V is TRBV6-1; D perhaps matches TRBD1 (6 bases). In germline, CDR1 is MNHNS, CDR2 SASEGT. This CDR3 spans 13 amino acids. Trimming cost V 3 bases and J 8 bases, with 11 bases left between them. CDR3 coding DNA: TGTGCCAGCAGTGAGCGTCCAGGGGATGAGCAGTTCTTC. This encodes CASSERPGDEQFF.

The J gene is TRBJ1-2, the V gene TRBV30; D is ambiguous. Trimming took 0 bases from V and 0 from J, leaving 8 bases between them. CDR1 is GTSNPN and CDR2 is SVGIG in the germline V gene (reference sequence). The CDR3 runs to 14 residues. The CDR3 protein is CAWSVARANYGYTF. Here the CDR3 DNA reads TGTGCCTGGAGTGTAGCCCGGGCTAACTATGGCTACACCTTC.

The genes are TRBV29-1 and TRBJ1-2; 9 positions match TRBD1. V gave up 1 base and J gave up 4 bases; unmatched junction bases: 4. There are 14 residues in the CDR3. Germline assignment: CDR1 SQVTM and CDR2 ANQGSEA. This chain's CDR3 is CSVEGGTGIYGYTF. The CDR3, as DNA: TGCAGCGTTGAAGGCGGGACAGGGATCTATGGCTACACCTTC.

The chain is built from TRBV7-2 and TRBJ1-2; D unclear. The length of the CDR3 is 12 residues. Trimming shortened V by 1 base and J by 4 bases, and 4 bases separated the two germline ends. Germline loops: CDR1 SGHTA, CDR2 FQGNSA. The CDR3 here is CASSLDGYGYTF. The CDR3 DNA sequence: TGTGCCAGCAGCTTAGACGGCTATGGCTACACCTTC.

The gene calls are TRBV19 and TRBJ1-1; maybe TRBD1 (5 bases). The V end was cut by 5 bases, the J end by 7 bases, with 8 bases between. This CDR3 region has 11 residues. CDR1 is LNHDA and CDR2 is SQIVND in the germline V gene (reference sequence). The CDR3 nucleotides are TGTGCCAGTAGTCCGGGGGTTGAAGCTTTCTTT. Amino acids: CASSPGVEAFF.

The gene calls are TRBV19 and TRBJ2-7; 8 nucleotides match TRBD1. The germline V gene encodes CDR1 LNHDA and CDR2 SQIVND (reference sequence). This CDR3 region has 14 residues. The V segment lost 3 bases and the J segment 3 bases; nucleotides outside the gene matches: 4. CDR3 region: CASSMYRGYYEQYF. The CDR3 nucleotides are TGTGCCAGTAGTATGTACAGGGGGTACTACGAGCAGTACTTC.

The V gene is TRBV2, the J gene TRBJ2-7; no clear D gene. The V and J ends lost 8 bases and 0 bases respectively, with 8 bases between them. The CDR3 is made up of 12 amino acids. Germline V lookup: CDR1 SNHLY, CDR2 FYNNEI. CDR3 residues: CASRGASYEQYF. For the CDR3, the DNA is TGTGCCAGCCGAGGAGCCTCCTACGAGCAGTACTTC. The full variable domain, completed using reference TRBV2 and TRBJ2-7, is EPEVTQTPSHQVTQMGQEVILRCVPISNHLYFYWYRQILGQKVEFLVSFYNNEISEKSEIFDDQFSVERPDGSNFTLKIRSTKLEDSAMYFCASRGASYEQYFGPGTRLTVT.

CDR3 protein: CASSRNPGQGDEQFF. CDR3 coding DNA: TGTGCCAGCTCACGAAACCCTGGACAGGGCGATGAGCAGTTCTTC. V gene TRBV18 combines with J gene TRBJ2-1; TRBD1 matches at 8 bases. V was pared by 4 bases and J by 8 bases, with 10 bases of the junction left unmatched. The CDR3 spans 15 residues. Germline CDR1 and CDR2: KGHSH and LQKENI.

The chain joins TRBV5-4 to TRBJ1-3; D ambiguous. With 4 bases removed from V and 9 bases from J, the gap between germline ends came to 20 bases. The CDR3 sequence is 15 residues long. Germline V CDR1 and CDR2: SGHNT, YYREEE (reference sequence). CDR3 in amino acids: CASSPRAGRGGTIYF. CDR3 nucleotides: TGTGCCAGCAGCCCGCGTGCTGGGCGGGGTGGCACCATATATTTT.

The chain has TRBV2 and TRBJ2-1; 8 bases match TRBD1. The CDR3 runs 14 residues. Trimming removed 2 bases from V and 3 bases from J; junction bases left unmatched: 0. Germline CDR1 is SNHLY and CDR2 is FYNNEI. The CDR3 region has the DNA TGTGCCAGCAGTGAAACAGGGGGCTACAATGAGCAGTTCTTC. It yields the protein CASSETGGYNEQFF. Looking up the rest from reference TRBV2 and TRBJ2-1 gives the full variable domain: EPEVTQTPSHQVTQMGQEVILRCVPISNHLYFYWYRQILGQKVEFLVSFYNNEISEKSEIFDDQFSVERPDGSNFTLKIRSTKLEDSAMYFCASSETGGYNEQFFGPGTRLTVL.